This paragraph reports one T cell receptor (beta chain). Its antigen is currently unknown. The CDR3 does not end in the conserved phenylalanine or tryptophan, so this is likely a read error. Because the CDR3's place on the DNA is in doubt, the DNA is left out and the CDR3 is given as listed by TCRdb. This sample is drawn from a study of metastatic and nonmetastatic thyroid tumors. The study, taken as a whole, reports: Benign nodules were reported to have significantly lower TCR beta diversity than malignant thyroid tumors, in blood and tumor.

Until they underwent thyroid surgery, no patient had received any treatment. In germline, CDR1 is MDHEN, CDR2 SYDVKM. The CDR3 is 15 residues long, counting both termini. In the original processing: The authors used CDR3 differences across clinicopathological groups to build a distant-metastasis classifier for papillary thyroid cancer. TCRdb reanalyzed the PCR reads via MiXCR. These V and J calls rely on TCRdb rather than the paper's analysis. In the table there are about 4,100 clones, 35% of which are singletons. The TCR sequence derives from a female donor with papillary thyroid cancer or a benign thyroid nodule (not recorded which). Some clones in this sample may be carry-over from other donors' samples. The rearrangement joins TRBV28 to TRBJ2-7; the table calls TRBD1, which could not be checked here. The sequenced sample was adjacent normal tissue. This chain's CDR3 is CVSTPSQGGAYEQSY.